These 22 T cell receptor beta chains share one sample of origin, sequenced in a study of PD-1 blockade in classical Hodgkin lymphoma. The method was immunoSEQ multiplex PCR; TCRdb's version includes in-frame clones alone and lacks a portion of them. The sample records some 28,000 clones, roughly 87% being singletons. Time point meaning: cycle 4 day 1 (C4D1), after 5 to 7 weeks of nivolumab. All patients experienced relapse after autologous stem cell transplantation, and brentuximab vedotin exposure was variable. The sequences come from peripheral blood mononuclear cells (PBMCs), collected before the fourth cycle of nivolumab. The source of these receptors is a human donor with classical Hodgkin lymphoma.

The rearrangement uses TRBV2 and TRBJ1-3; no definite D call. Germline V CDR1 and CDR2: SNHLY, FYNNEI. V was clipped by 6 bases and J by 0 bases, with 3 bases between them. CDR3 length: 12 amino acids. CDR3 nucleotides: TGTGCCAGCAGCTACTCTGGAAACACCATATATTTT. Translation gives CASSYSGNTIYF.

The gene calls are TRBV4-2 and TRBJ2-7, with D perhaps being TRBD1 or TRBD2 (6 bases each). V shed 0 bases and J shed 2 bases, with 17 bases lying between them. Germline CDR1 LGHNA, CDR2 YNFKEQ. This CDR3 is built from 17 residues. CDR3 coding DNA: TGTGCCAGCAGCCAAGATCCGTTCGGGGGCTCAACCTACGAGCAGTACTTC. It codes for CASSQDPFGGSTYEQYF.

The chain has TRBV19 and TRBJ1-5; D is unresolved. The CDR3 runs to 12 residues. With 3 bases removed from V and 5 bases from J, the gap between germline ends came to 5 bases. The germline gives CDR1 LNHDA, CDR2 SQIVND (reference sequence). This chain's CDR3 is CASSIEYQPQHF. The CDR3 DNA follows: TGTGCCAGTAGTATTGAGTATCAGCCCCAGCATTTT.

The chain recombines TRBV5-1 with TRBJ1-5, with 8 positions matching TRBD1. The CDR3 has 14 residues. V lost 4 bases and J lost 4; bases outside the gene matches: 4. Germline V gene sequence: CDR1 SGHRS, CDR2 YFSETQ. Here the CDR3 reads CASSIGTGNQPQHF. CDR3 sequence (DNA): TGCGCCAGCAGCATTGGGACAGGAAATCAGCCCCAGCATTTT.

The chain links TRBV6-6 to TRBJ2-1, with TRBD1 identical over 12 bases. The V gene end was trimmed by 4 bases and the J gene end by 10 bases; junction bases not matched to a gene: 5. From germline, CDR1 is MNHNY and CDR2 SVGAGI (reference sequence). The CDR3 totals 14 residues. The CDR3 reads CASSSGQGAYEQFF. The CDR3 bases are TGTGCCAGCAGTTCGGGACAGGGGGCATACGAGCAGTTCTTC.

The V and J genes are TRBV7-8 and TRBJ2-5; D uncertain. V dropped 1 base and J dropped 4 bases, with 13 bases sitting between them. The CDR3 length is 15 residues. Germline-derived CDR1 and CDR2 are SGHVS and FQNEAQ. The CDR3 loop reads CASSLGWWGRETQYF. The CDR3, as DNA: TGTGCCAGCAGCTTAGGATGGTGGGGTAGAGAGACCCAGTACTTC. Variable domain in full (rest from reference TRBV7-8 and TRBJ2-5): GAGVSQSPRYKVAKRGQDVALRCDPISGHVSLFWYQQALGQGPEFLTYFQNEAQLDKSGLPSDRFFAERPEGSVSTLKIQRTQQEDSAVYLCASSLGWWGRETQYFGPGTRLLVL.

The rearrangement links TRBV4-1 to TRBJ1-1, with D possibly being TRBD1 (6 bases). This CDR3 spans 14 amino acids. The V and J ends lost 4 bases and 3 bases respectively, with 12 bases between them. Per germline, CDR1 MGHRA and CDR2 YSYEKL. In DNA form, the CDR3 reads TGCGCCAGCAGCCCCAGGGGCCACTACACTGAAGCTTTCTTT. Protein sequence: CASSPRGHYTEAFF.

DNA for the CDR3: TGTGCCAGCAGTGGGGGAGGGGATCCGGCCCGGGGACTTTACAATGAGCAGTTCTTC. Translation: CASSGGGDPARGLYNEQFF. The chain joins TRBV6-1 to TRBJ2-1, with 7 bases that match TRBD2. CDR3 length: 19 residues. Per germline, CDR1 MNHNS and CDR2 SASEGT. Trimming removed 4 bases from V and 4 bases from J; junction bases left unmatched: 19.

The sample holds a few counts of this clone. This CDR3 is also generated by other DNA sequences in the sample. This rearrangement joins TRBV27 to TRBJ1-5, with a weak D call TRBD1 (5 bases). The length of the CDR3 is 14 residues. The V and J ends lost 3 bases and 4 bases respectively, with 10 bases between them. Germline CDR1 reads MNHEY; CDR2 reads SMNVEV (reference sequence). As DNA, the CDR3 is TGTGCCAGCAGTTTGGGGCAGGGTAATCAGCCCCAGCATTTT. Translating gives CASSLGQGNQPQHF.

The chain has TRBV4-1 and TRBJ2-3; a weak D match, TRBD1 (5 bases). V shed 2 bases and J shed 5 bases, with 14 bases lying between them. This CDR3 is 15 amino acids long. Germline V gives CDR1 MGHRA, CDR2 YSYEKL. The CDR3 sequence: CASSQRGDGGDTQYF. The CDR3 DNA reads as TGCGCCAGCAGCCAAAGGGGTGACGGCGGAGATACGCAGTATTTT.

The rearrangement links TRBV18 to TRBJ1-1, with D unresolved. From germline, CDR1 is KGHSH and CDR2 LQKENI. This CDR3 contains 14 residues. Trimming took off 4 bases at V and 0 bases at J, with 9 bases between the two ends. CDR3 nucleotide sequence: TGTGCCAGCTCACTACAAAACATGAACACTGAAGCTTTCTTT. Protein: CASSLQNMNTEAFF.

CDR3 amino acids: CASSLLVGGGLRTDTQYF. The DNA of the CDR3 is TGTGCCAGCAGCTTACTGGTCGGCGGGGGGCTCCGCACAGATACGCAGTATTTT. This chain connects TRBV11-2 to TRBJ2-3; 8 bases match TRBD2. Germline V gene sequence: CDR1 SGHAT, CDR2 FQNNGV. V trimming: 2 bases; J trimming: 1 base; junction bases outside the gene matches: 11. The CDR3 runs 18 residues.

This sequence joins TRBV13 and TRBJ2-2; no firm D call. V lost 0 bases and J 1 base, leaving 3 bases between the germline ends. The CDR3 is 14 amino acids. Germline V gives CDR1 PRHDT, CDR2 FYEKMQ (reference sequence). The CDR3 sequence is CASSLGKNTGELFF. CDR3 coding DNA: TGTGCCAGCAGCTTAGGCAAGAACACCGGGGAGCTGTTTTTT.

V usage is TRBV7-2 and J usage is TRBJ1-2; D gene uncertain. Looked up from germline, CDR1 is SGHTA and CDR2 is FQGNSA. V was shortened by 5 bases and J by 6 bases, with 10 bases between the two germline ends. The CDR3 consists of 12 residues. In DNA form, the CDR3 reads TGTGCCAGCAGCACAGACGGGCATGGCTACACCTTC. It yields the protein CASSTDGHGYTF.

The V call is TRBV7-3, the J call TRBJ2-3; TRBD2 matches 7 bases. Looked up from germline, CDR1 is SGHTA and CDR2 is FQGTGA. The V and J ends lost 9 bases and 1 base, in that order; junction bases with no gene match: 7. This CDR3 contains 14 residues. The CDR3 protein is CASQAAGGTDTQYF. The CDR3 DNA reads TGTGCCAGTCAGGCTGCGGGGGGCACAGATACGCAGTATTTT.

V is TRBV14 and J is TRBJ2-2; 8 bases are a match to TRBD2. The CDR3 is 16 residues long. Germline V gene data show CDR1 as SGHDN and CDR2 as FVKESK. V shed 4 bases, J shed 3 bases, and the junction held 7 bases outside the gene matches. CDR3 nucleotides: TGTGCCAGCAGCCTTAGGACTAGCTCTTACACCGGGGAGCTGTTTTTT. Amino acid sequence: CASSLRTSSYTGELFF.

The chain links TRBV19 to TRBJ2-1, with TRBD1 identical over 10 bases. CDR1 is LNHDA, CDR2 SQIVND, per germline (reference sequence). The V segment lost 8 bases and the J segment 7 bases; nucleotides outside the gene matches: 11. The length of the CDR3 is 15 residues. The CDR3 DNA follows: TGTGCCAGTGGAACGACAGGGGGCGCGGGTAATGAGCAGTTCTTC. The encoded protein is CASGTTGGAGNEQFF.

This clone occurred once. The rearrangement joins TRBV29-1 to TRBJ2-3, with D perhaps TRBD2 (6 bases). Germline loops: CDR1 SQVTM, CDR2 ANQGSEA. The V end was cut by 5 bases, the J end by 4 bases, with 19 bases between. The CDR3 sequence is 15 residues long. The CDR3 DNA sequence: TGCAGCGTTAGCGGATTCCTTACTAGCCCAGATACGCAGTATTTT. Protein: CSVSGFLTSPDTQYF.

The V gene is TRBV6-1, the J gene TRBJ1-3, with a weak D call TRBD1 (6 bases). The CDR3 sequence is 16 residues long. Germline V lookup: CDR1 MNHNS, CDR2 SASEGT. Trimming stripped 2 bases from V and 0 bases from J, with 11 bases between. For the CDR3, the DNA is TGTGCCAGCAGTGAACGACAGGTTCACTCTGGAAACACCATATATTTT. The encoded protein is CASSERQVHSGNTIYF.

V and J are TRBV6-4 and TRBJ2-3; 9 bases agree with TRBD1. With V trimmed by 5 bases and J by 2 bases, 5 bases remained unmatched. CDR3 size: 15 residues. Germline values: CDR1 MRHNA, CDR2 SNTAGT. CDR3 protein: CASSLGTGSTDTQYF. The CDR3 nucleotides read TGTGCCAGCAGTCTTGGGACAGGGTCCACAGATACGCAGTATTTT.

This clone was seen once. CDR3 sequence reads: CASSQDSNEKLFF. The CDR3 region has the DNA TGCGCCAGCAGCCAAGACAGCAATGAAAAACTGTTTTTT. The gene calls are TRBV5-1 and TRBJ1-4, with D perhaps matching TRBD1 (5 bases). The CDR3 consists of 13 residues. CDR1 and CDR2 (germline): SGHRS, YFSETQ. Trimming cost V 4 bases and J 5 bases, with 9 bases left between them.

The genes are TRBV19 and TRBJ1-5; D remains ambiguous. CDR1 is LNHDA and CDR2 is SQIVND in the germline V gene (reference sequence). The CDR3 spans 12 residues. Trimming took 9 bases from V and 2 from J, leaving 8 bases between them. The CDR3 loop is CASGRGNQPQHF. DNA of the CDR3: TGTGCCAGCGGACGGGGCAATCAGCCCCAGCATTTT.